This entry features one TCR beta chain sequence. Its antigen is as yet unknown. Then a second PCR, running roughly 7 to 11 cycles, was carried out with a sample-barcoded 5' primer and a J-beta primer mix. The template-switch adaptor was a 5' adaptor with 12 random nucleotides. It tagged each cDNA molecule. One entry per CDR3 protein results from TCRdb running MiXCR on the 5' RACE reads. The sample has 380,000 or so distinct CDR3 sequences; about half are singletons. This entry is derived from a study of blood T cells in healthy people across ages. Regarding the study as a whole: Higher diversity, along with more naive CD4+ cells, distinguished long-lived donors from aged donors.

Losses at the gene ends were 6 bases for V and 6 bases for J; bases not matched to a gene: 9. The CDR3 has 14 residues. The germline V gene has CDR1 ENHRY and CDR2 SYGVKD. Caucasian individuals from Russia who were healthy and aged 6 to 90 acted as donors. Each sample gave at least 6.5 million isolated PBMCs. The sequence was collected from a man between 60 and 75 years old in good health. Sequenced sample: blood. The chain recombines TRBV10-3 with TRBJ2-7; 9 bases map to TRBD1. The CDR3, as DNA: TGTGCCATCAGCTCGGGACAGGGAGGCCTCGAGCAGTACTTC. This encodes CAISSGQGGLEQYF.